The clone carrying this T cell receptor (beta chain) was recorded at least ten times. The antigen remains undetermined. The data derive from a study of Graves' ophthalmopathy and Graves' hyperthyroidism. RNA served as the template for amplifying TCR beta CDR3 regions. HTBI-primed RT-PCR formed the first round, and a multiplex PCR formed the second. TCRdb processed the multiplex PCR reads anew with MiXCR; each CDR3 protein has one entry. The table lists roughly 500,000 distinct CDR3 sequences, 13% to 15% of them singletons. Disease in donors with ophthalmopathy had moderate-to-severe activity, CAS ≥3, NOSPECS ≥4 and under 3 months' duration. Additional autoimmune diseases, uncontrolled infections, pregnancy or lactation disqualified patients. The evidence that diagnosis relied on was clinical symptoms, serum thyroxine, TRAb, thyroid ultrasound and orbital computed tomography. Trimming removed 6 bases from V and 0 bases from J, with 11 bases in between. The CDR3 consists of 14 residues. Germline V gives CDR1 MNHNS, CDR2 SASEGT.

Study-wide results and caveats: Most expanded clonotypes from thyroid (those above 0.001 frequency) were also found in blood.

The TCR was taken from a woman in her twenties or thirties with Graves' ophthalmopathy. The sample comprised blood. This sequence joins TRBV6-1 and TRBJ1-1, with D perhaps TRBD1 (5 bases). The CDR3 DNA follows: TGTGCCAGCAGCATGGGACCGTTGAACACTGAAGCTTTCTTT. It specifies CASSMGPLNTEAFF.